A selection of T cell receptor beta chains follows, all from one sample in a study of shared clonotypes between healthy human individuals. This table comes from immunoSEQ multiplex PCR, and its TCRdb copy is limited to in-frame clones, with some not included. This sample has roughly 700,000 clones, with roughly 70% found just once. Sequencing used memory CD4+ T cells sorted from blood. The origin of the receptors is a woman aged 25-40 years in good health. Both conserved end residues are part of each CDR3. The D gene is left open where the match is weak.

TRBJ2-1	TRBD2	TRBV27	CASSSFWTSGSSYNEQFF
TRBJ2-1	NA	TRBV25-1	CASSDETGTNYNEQFF
TRBJ1-2	TRBD1	TRBV28	CASSRQGSSYTF
TRBJ1-1	NA	TRBV28	CASKGGSYTEAFF
TRBJ1-5	TRBD1	TRBV25-1	CASSPYGQDNQPQHF
TRBJ2-3	NA	TRBV28	CASRREQGSTDTQYF
TRBJ2-1	NA	TRBV5-1	CASSLSASEGNEQFF
TRBJ2-6	TRBD1	TRBV10-2	CASSADARGLRYSLGANVLTF
TRBJ1-2	NA	TRBV7-9	CASSLGALNYGYTF
TRBJ1-1	NA	TRBV28	CASSSAGAHTEAFF
TRBJ2-5	NA	TRBV11-2	CASRIQGVETQYF
TRBJ2-7	TRBD1	TRBV2	CASKPDRGRVYEQYF
TRBJ1-1	TRBD1	TRBV28	CASSFPGTGGGMSSGQPAFF
TRBJ2-7	TRBD2	TRBV28	CASSTTTSGSSYEQYF
TRBJ2-3	NA	TRBV28	CASSFGGRGTDTQYF
TRBJ2-1	TRBD2	TRBV7-3	CASSSGTSGRSHNEQFF
TRBJ2-3	TRBD1	TRBV29-1	CSVTTGGTRDTQYF
TRBJ2-3	NA	TRBV27	CASSWRLTSTDTQYF
TRBJ1-1	NA	TRBV7-2	CASSSISRIMNTEAFF
TRBJ2-7	TRBD1	TRBV15	CATSSRDRGTYEQYF
TRBJ1-4	NA	TRBV18	CASSPAGTVEKLFF
TRBJ2-1	NA	TRBV11-3	CASSLGQGVSSYNEQFF
TRBJ2-5	NA	TRBV28	CASSLGIYSNQETQYF
TRBJ2-1	NA	TRBV7-9	CASSQRGGVGNEQFF
TRBJ1-2	NA	TRBV7-9	CASSLALQGGGYTF
TRBJ2-3	NA	TRBV27	CASSSPGSIVDTQYF
TRBJ2-7	TRBD2	TRBV28	CASSPHAGTRSEQYF
TRBJ1-2	TRBD1	TRBV6-4	CASKRQGIGPYGYTF
TRBJ1-1	NA	TRBV11-2	CASSLAAKVNTEAFF
TRBJ2-2	NA	TRBV9	CASSSIPETGELFF
TRBJ1-1	NA	TRBV6-5	CASSLRGNAAFF
TRBJ2-5	NA	TRBV2	CASMAGTRGKQYF
TRBJ2-3	NA	TRBV5-4	CASSLGLSPSNTDTQYF
TRBJ2-4	TRBD2	TRBV4-1	CASSLGLAGGRAKNIQYF
TRBJ1-4	NA	TRBV7-2	CASSFRGRDEKLFF
TRBJ1-4	NA	TRBV27	CASSPMTVREKLFF
TRBJ1-1	TRBD1	TRBV19	CASSLGTGRWNTEAFF
TRBJ1-2	NA	TRBV2	CASAEGKAFNYGYTF
TRBJ2-2	NA	TRBV7-2	CASSPGYAGELFF
TRBJ2-3	NA	TRBV19	CAVGRAPTDTQYF
TRBJ2-1	NA	TRBV7-9	CASSPALGLYNEQFF
TRBJ1-2	TRBD1	TRBV27	CASTPGQGTYYGYTF
TRBJ2-7	TRBD1	TRBV10-3	CAISDTQTGLGYEQYF
TRBJ2-7	TRBD2	TRBV11-2	CASSRLAGYEQYF
TRBJ2-1	NA	TRBV5-1	CASSLRGETYNEQFF
TRBJ2-1	TRBD1	TRBV19	CASSIGDRSAEQFF
TRBJ1-1	TRBD1	TRBV19	CASRVPGTGNTEAFF
TRBJ1-4	NA	TRBV21-1	CASRGGRRDSEKLFF
TRBJ2-7	TRBD1	TRBV6-5	CATSINRGPYEQYF
TRBJ2-4	NA	TRBV7-9	CASEEKNIQYF
TRBJ2-7	TRBD1	TRBV19	CASRGQGRYEQYF
TRBJ2-5	NA	TRBV29-1	CSVAFVGVKETQYF
TRBJ2-1	NA	TRBV11-2	CASSRQDYEQFF